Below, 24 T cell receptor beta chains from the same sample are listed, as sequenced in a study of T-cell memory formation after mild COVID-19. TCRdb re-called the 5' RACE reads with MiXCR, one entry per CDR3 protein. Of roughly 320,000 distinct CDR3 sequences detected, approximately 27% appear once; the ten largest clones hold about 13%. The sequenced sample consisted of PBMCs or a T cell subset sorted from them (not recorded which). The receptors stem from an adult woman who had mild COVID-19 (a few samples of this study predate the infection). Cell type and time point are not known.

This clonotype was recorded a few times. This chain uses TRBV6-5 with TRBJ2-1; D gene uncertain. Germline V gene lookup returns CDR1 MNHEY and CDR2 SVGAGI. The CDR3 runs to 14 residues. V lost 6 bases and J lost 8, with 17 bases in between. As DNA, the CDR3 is TGTGCCAGCAGGCCACCCGATAGCTCCTATGAGCAGTTCTTC. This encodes CASRPPDSSYEQFF.

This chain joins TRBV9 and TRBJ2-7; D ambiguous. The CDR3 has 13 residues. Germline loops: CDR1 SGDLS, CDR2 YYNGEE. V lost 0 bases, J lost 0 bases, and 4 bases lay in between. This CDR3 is CASSVVPSYEQYF. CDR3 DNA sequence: TGTGCCAGCAGCGTAGTCCCCTCCTACGAGCAGTACTTC.

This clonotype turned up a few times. CDR3 amino acids: CASSSTGGKGNEQFF. In nucleotides, the CDR3 is TGTGCCAGCAGCTCCACGGGGGGCAAAGGCAATGAGCAGTTCTTC. This chain links TRBV7-3 with TRBJ2-1; tentative D call: TRBD2 (7 bases). Germline CDR1 SGHTA, CDR2 FQGTGA. Trimming removed 4 bases at V and 6 bases at J, with 16 bases between. The CDR3 loop spans 15 amino acids.

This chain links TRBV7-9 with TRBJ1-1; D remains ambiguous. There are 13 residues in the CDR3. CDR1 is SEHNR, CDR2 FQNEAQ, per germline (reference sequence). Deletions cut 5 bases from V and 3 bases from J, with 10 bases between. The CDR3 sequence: CASSAPMDTEAFF. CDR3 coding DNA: TGTGCCAGCAGCGCACCCATGGACACTGAAGCTTTCTTT. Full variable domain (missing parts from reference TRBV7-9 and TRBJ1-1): DTGVSQNPRHKITKRGQNVTFRCDPISEHNRLYWYRQTLGQGPEFLTYFQNEAQLEKSRLLSDRFSAERPKGSFSTLEIQRTEQGDSAMYLCASSAPMDTEAFFGQGTRLTVV.

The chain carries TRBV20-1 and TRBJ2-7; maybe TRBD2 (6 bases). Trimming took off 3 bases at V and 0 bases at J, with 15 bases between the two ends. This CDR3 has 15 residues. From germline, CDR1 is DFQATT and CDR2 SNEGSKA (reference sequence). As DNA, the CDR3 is TGCAGTGCTAGTGTTGAGGCGGGGTCCTCCTACGAGCAGTACTTC. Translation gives CSASVEAGSSYEQYF.

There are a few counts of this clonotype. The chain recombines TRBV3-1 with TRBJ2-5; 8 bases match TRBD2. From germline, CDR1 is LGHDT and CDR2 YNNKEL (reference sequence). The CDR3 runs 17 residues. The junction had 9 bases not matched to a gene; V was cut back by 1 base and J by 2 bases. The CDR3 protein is CASSQGAGGGPQETQYF. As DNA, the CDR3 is TGTGCCAGCAGCCAAGGGGCCGGCGGGGGGCCGCAAGAGACCCAGTACTTC.

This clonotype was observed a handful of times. CDR3 nucleotides: TGTGCCACCAGTGTCGGGACTAGCGGGACTAATGAGCAGTTCTTC. It translates to CATSVGTSGTNEQFF. The chain has TRBV24-1 and TRBJ2-1; TRBD2 matches at 13 bases. Germline CDR1 and CDR2: KGHDR and SFDVKD. The ends lost 5 bases at V and 7 bases at J; junction bases unmatched: 4. This CDR3 region has 15 residues.

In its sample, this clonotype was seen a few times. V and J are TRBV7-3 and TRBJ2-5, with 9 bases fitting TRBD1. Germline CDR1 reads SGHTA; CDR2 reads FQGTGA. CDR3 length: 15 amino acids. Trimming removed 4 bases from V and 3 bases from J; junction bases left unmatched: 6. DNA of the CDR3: TGTGCCAGCAGCTCGGGACAGGGACGGAAAGAGACCCAGTACTTC. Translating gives CASSSGQGRKETQYF.

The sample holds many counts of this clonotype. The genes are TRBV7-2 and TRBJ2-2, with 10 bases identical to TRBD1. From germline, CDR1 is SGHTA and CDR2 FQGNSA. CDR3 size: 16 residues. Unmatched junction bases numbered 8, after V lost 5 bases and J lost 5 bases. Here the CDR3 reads CASSPSWDRGTGELFF. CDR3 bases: TGTGCCAGCAGCCCGTCATGGGACAGGGGTACCGGGGAGCTGTTTTTT. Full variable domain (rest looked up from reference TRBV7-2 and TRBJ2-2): GAGVSQSPSNKVTEKGKDVELRCDPISGHTALYWYRQSLGQGLEFLIYFQGNSAPDKSGLPSDRFSAERTGGSVSTLTIQRTQQEDSAVYLCASSPSWDRGTGELFFGEGSRLTVL.

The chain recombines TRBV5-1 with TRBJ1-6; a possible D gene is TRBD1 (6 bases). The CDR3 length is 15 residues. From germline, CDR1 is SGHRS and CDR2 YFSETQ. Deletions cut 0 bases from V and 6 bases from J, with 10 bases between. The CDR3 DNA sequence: TGCGCCAGCAGCTTGGATCCAGGGGCTAATTCACCCCTCCACTTT. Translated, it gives CASSLDPGANSPLHF.

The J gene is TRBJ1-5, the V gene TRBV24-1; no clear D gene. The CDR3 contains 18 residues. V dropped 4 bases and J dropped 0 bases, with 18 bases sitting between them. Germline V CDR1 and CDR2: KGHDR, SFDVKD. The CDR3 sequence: CATSEYGIRVYSNQPQHF. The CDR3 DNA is TGTGCCACCAGTGAATATGGGATTCGGGTTTATAGCAATCAGCCCCAGCATTTT.

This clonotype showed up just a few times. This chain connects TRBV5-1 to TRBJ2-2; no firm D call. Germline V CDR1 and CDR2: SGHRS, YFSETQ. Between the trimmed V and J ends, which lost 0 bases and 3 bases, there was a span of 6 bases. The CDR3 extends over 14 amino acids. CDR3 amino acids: CASSLVSDTGELFF. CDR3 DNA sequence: TGCGCCAGCAGCTTGGTATCAGACACCGGGGAGCTGTTTTTT.

The CDR3 here is CSARQDSLFYGYTF. DNA of the CDR3: TGCAGTGCTAGACAGGACAGCCTCTTCTATGGCTACACCTTC. The V call is TRBV20-1, the J call TRBJ1-2; D is possibly TRBD1 (6 bases). CDR1 is DFQATT, CDR2 SNEGSKA, per germline (reference sequence). V was cut by 2 bases and J by 4 bases, with 14 bases left in between. The CDR3 length is 14 residues.

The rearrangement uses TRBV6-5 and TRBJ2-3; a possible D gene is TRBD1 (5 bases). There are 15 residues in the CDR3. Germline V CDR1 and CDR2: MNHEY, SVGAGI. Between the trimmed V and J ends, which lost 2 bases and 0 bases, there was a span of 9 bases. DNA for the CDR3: TGTGCCAGCAGTTACCAGGGTTCTAGCACAGATACGCAGTATTTT. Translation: CASSYQGSSTDTQYF.

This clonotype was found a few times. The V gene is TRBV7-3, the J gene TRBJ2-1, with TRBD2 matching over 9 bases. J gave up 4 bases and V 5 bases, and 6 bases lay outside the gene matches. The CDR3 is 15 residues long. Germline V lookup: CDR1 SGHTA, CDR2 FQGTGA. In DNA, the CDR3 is TGTGCCAGCAGCGTCCTAGCGGGAATATACAATGAGCAGTTCTTC. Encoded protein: CASSVLAGIYNEQFF.

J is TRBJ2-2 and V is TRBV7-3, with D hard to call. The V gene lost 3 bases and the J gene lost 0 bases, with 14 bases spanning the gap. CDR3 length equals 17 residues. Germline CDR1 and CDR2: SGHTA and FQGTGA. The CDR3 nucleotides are TGTGCCAGCAGCTTCGATTGGACGGCTGCGAACACCGGGGAGCTGTTTTTT. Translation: CASSFDWTAANTGELFF. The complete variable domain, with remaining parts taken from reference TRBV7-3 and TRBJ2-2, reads GAGVSQTPSNKVTEKGKYVELRCDPISGHTALYWYRQSLGQGPEFLIYFQGTGAADDSGLPNDRFFAVRPEGSVSTLKIQRTERGDSAVYLCASSFDWTAANTGELFFGEGSRLTVL.

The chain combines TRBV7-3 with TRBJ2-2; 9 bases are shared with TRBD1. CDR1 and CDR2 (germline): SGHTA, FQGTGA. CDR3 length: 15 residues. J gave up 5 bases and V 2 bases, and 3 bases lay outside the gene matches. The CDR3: CASSLGGQGTGELFF. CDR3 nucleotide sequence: TGTGCCAGCAGCTTAGGAGGACAGGGGACCGGGGAGCTGTTTTTT.

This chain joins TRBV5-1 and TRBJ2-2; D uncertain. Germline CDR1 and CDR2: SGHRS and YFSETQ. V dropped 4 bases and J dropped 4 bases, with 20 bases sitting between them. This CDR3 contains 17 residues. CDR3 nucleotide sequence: TGCGCCAGCAGCCCCTTTATAGCCGCGGAGATCACCGGGGAGCTGTTTTTT. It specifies CASSPFIAAEITGELFF.

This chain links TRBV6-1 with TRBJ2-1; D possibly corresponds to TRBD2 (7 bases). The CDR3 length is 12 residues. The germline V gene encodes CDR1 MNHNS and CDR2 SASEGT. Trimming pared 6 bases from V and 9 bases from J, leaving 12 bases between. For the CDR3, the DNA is TGTGCCAGCAGGTGGGGGGGCAGTGAGCAGTTCTTC. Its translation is CASRWGGSEQFF.

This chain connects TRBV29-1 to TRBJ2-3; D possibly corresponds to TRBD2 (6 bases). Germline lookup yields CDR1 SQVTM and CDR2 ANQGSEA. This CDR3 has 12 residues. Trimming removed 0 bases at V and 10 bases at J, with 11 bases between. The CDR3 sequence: CSVEEGVAAQYF. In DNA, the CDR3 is TGCAGCGTTGAAGAGGGAGTAGCGGCGCAGTATTTT.

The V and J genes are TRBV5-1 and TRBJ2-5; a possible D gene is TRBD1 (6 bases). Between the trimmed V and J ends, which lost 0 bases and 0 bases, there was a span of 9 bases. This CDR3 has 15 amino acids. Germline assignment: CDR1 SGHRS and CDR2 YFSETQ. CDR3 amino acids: CASSLATGHQETQYF. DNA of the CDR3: TGCGCCAGCAGCTTGGCGACAGGCCACCAAGAGACCCAGTACTTC.

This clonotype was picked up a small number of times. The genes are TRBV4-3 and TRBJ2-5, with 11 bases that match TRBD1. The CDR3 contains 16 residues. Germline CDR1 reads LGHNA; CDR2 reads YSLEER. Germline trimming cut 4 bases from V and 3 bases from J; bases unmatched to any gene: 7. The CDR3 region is CASSPRTGGREETQYF. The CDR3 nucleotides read TGCGCCAGCAGCCCACGGACAGGGGGCCGGGAAGAGACCCAGTACTTC.

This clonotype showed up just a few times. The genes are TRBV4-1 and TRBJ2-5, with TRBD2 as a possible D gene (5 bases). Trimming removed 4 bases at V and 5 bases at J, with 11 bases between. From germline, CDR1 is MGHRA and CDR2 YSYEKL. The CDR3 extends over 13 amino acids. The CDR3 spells CASSPWERETQYF. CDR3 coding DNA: TGCGCCAGCAGCCCCTGGGAGCGGGAGACCCAGTACTTC.

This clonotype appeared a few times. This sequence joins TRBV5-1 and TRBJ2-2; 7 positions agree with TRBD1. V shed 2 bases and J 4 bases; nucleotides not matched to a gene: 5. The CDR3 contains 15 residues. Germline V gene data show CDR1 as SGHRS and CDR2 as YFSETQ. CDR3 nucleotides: TGCGCCAGCAGCTTTAACAGGGGAAGCACCGGGGAGCTGTTTTTT. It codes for CASSFNRGSTGELFF.